The 24 T cell receptor beta chains below all came from one sample that was sequenced in a study of cytomegalovirus exposure and HLA in healthy donors. 13 Jbeta primers and 60 Vbeta primers were used for the PCR. Here immunoSEQ multiplex PCR was the method, and the copy in TCRdb shows in-frame clones only, minus some. This repertoire shows 150,000 or so clones, roughly 73% found once; its top ten account for about 3.5%. Sequencing was performed on PBMCs. The receptors were gathered from a man in his forties in good health and CMV-seronegative.

The rearrangement links TRBV16 to TRBJ1-5; possibly TRBD1 for D (5 bases). Germline V CDR1 and CDR2: KGHSY, FQNENV. This CDR3 contains 13 residues. Trimming left V 6 bases short and J 5 bases short, with 11 bases between. For the CDR3, the DNA is TGTGCCAGCAGGCAGGGATTGGATCAGCCCCAGCATTTT. The encoded protein is CASRQGLDQPQHF.

The genes are TRBV25-1 and TRBJ2-2; tentative D call: TRBD2 (6 bases). The CDR3 is 15 amino acids. Deletions cut 0 bases from V and 2 bases from J, with 7 bases between. CDR1 is MGHDK, CDR2 SYGVNS, per germline. For the CDR3, the DNA is TGTGCCAGCAGTGAATACGGGGGAAACACCGGGGAGCTGTTTTTT. Translating gives CASSEYGGNTGELFF.

This rearrangement joins TRBV5-1 to TRBJ1-1; no reliable D call. The CDR3 length is 14 residues. V was trimmed by 1 base and J by 3 bases, leaving 10 bases between them. Germline V gene lookup returns CDR1 SGHRS and CDR2 YFSETQ. The CDR3 here is CASSLLTPDTEAFF. The CDR3 nucleotides read TGCGCCAGCAGCTTGCTCACCCCGGACACTGAAGCTTTCTTT.

The CDR3, as DNA: TGTGCCAGCAGCTTATTTAGGGACACCTCCTACGAGCAGTACTTC. This encodes CASSLFRDTSYEQYF. The chain links TRBV7-8 to TRBJ2-7; weak D call: TRBD1 (6 bases). The CDR3 loop spans 15 amino acids. The germline gives CDR1 SGHVS, CDR2 FQNEAQ. The V end was cut by 2 bases, the J end by 0 bases, with 11 bases between.

J is TRBJ2-5 and V is TRBV11-2, with TRBD2 matching over 8 bases. Germline assignment: CDR1 SGHAT and CDR2 FQNNGV. Losses at the gene ends were 5 bases for V and 0 bases for J; bases not matched to a gene: 5. The CDR3 sequence is 15 residues long. The DNA for the CDR3 is TGTGCCAGCAGCCAGCGGGGGTTTAACCAAGAGACCCAGTACTTC. This encodes CASSQRGFNQETQYF. Filled out from reference TRBV11-2 and TRBJ2-5, the complete variable domain reads EAGVAQSPRYKIIEKRQSVAFWCNPISGHATLYWYQQILGQGPKLLIQFQNNGVVDDSQLPKDRFSAERLKGVDSTLKIQPAKLEDSAVYLCASSQRGFNQETQYFGPGTRLLVL.

A note on this clone: One end of the junction does not line up with germline, which may come from a read error. The chain links TRBV7-9 to TRBJ1-1, with D unresolved. There are 16 residues in the CDR3. The germline CDR1 and CDR2 sequences are SEHNR and FQNEAQ (reference sequence). This CDR3 is CSSRQKHVSENTEAFF. Here the CDR3 DNA reads TGTTCCAGCAGACAAAAACATGTTTCAGAGAACACTGAAGCTTTCTTT.

The CDR3: CASGPGTASTDTQYF. DNA of the CDR3: TGTGCTAGTGGTCCCGGGACAGCTAGCACAGATACGCAGTATTTT. The V gene is TRBV12-5, the J gene TRBJ2-3; TRBD1 aligns across 7 bases. Germline trimming cut 5 bases from V and 0 bases from J; bases unmatched to any gene: 5. Germline assignment: CDR1 LGHNT and CDR2 FRNRAP. The CDR3 consists of 15 residues.

This clone is a singleton in its sample. V and J are TRBV6-6 and TRBJ2-1, with TRBD1 as a possible D gene (6 bases). CDR1 and CDR2 (germline): MNHNY, SVGAGI (reference sequence). The CDR3 runs to 15 residues. V lost 2 bases, J lost 6 bases, and 14 bases lay in between. This CDR3 reads CASSYGRGFANEQFF. CDR3 DNA: TGTGCCAGCAGTTACGGCAGGGGTTTTGCCAATGAGCAGTTCTTC.

This sequence joins TRBV9 and TRBJ2-5; 11 bases match TRBD2. V lost 0 bases to trimming and J lost 3 bases; unmatched junction nucleotides: 10. Per the germline V gene, CDR1 is SGDLS and CDR2 is YYNGEE. This CDR3 is 18 amino acids long. CDR3 residues: CASSVDRGLAGGEETQYF. For the CDR3, the DNA is TGTGCCAGCAGCGTAGATAGAGGGTTAGCGGGGGGGGAAGAGACCCAGTACTTC.

This clone has a single count. The CDR3 is CASSQGLPYNEQFF. The CDR3 coding sequence is TGTGCCAGCAGCCAGGGTCTCCCCTACAATGAGCAGTTCTTC. The chain recombines TRBV7-9 with TRBJ2-1, with D possibly TRBD1 on 5 matching bases. The CDR3 runs 14 residues. Germline CDR1 is SEHNR and CDR2 is FQNEAQ (reference sequence). Between the trimmed V and J ends, which lost 5 bases and 2 bases, there was a span of 10 bases.

This sequence joins TRBV4-1 and TRBJ2-1, with 11 bases fitting TRBD2. Germline assignment: CDR1 MGHRA and CDR2 YSYEKL. After removal of 3 bases from V and 2 bases from J, the junction contained 9 bases not matched to a gene. The CDR3 has 18 amino acids. The DNA for the CDR3 is TGCGCCAGCAGCCACCCGAACACTAGCGGGGGAACCTACAATGAGCAGTTCTTC. Its protein product is CASSHPNTSGGTYNEQFF.

This clone was observed a few times. This sequence joins TRBV9 and TRBJ1-1, with TRBD1 matching 7 bases. With V trimmed by 0 bases and J by 2 bases, 4 bases remained unmatched. CDR3 length: 15 residues. Germline loops: CDR1 SGDLS, CDR2 YYNGEE. The CDR3 DNA reads TGTGCCAGCAGCGTAGTAACAGGGGCCAACACTGAAGCTTTCTTT. Its translation: CASSVVTGANTEAFF. Full variable domain (rest looked up from reference TRBV9 and TRBJ1-1): DSGVTQTPKHLITATGQRVTLRCSPRSGDLSVYWYQQSLDQGLQFLIQYYNGEERAKGNILERFSAQQFPDLHSELNLSSLELGDSALYFCASSVVTGANTEAFFGQGTRLTVV.

This clone has only a few counts. This rearrangement joins TRBV5-4 to TRBJ2-1; 11 nucleotides align to TRBD1. The germline V gene encodes CDR1 SGHNT and CDR2 YYREEE (reference sequence). V shed 8 bases and J 4 bases; nucleotides not matched to a gene: 5. The CDR3 runs 14 residues. In nucleotides, the CDR3 is TGTGCCAGTACCGGACAGGGGGCTTACAATGAGCAGTTCTTC. Protein: CASTGQGAYNEQFF.

J is TRBJ1-2 and V is TRBV9; TRBD1 aligns across 7 bases. CDR3 length: 14 residues. From germline, CDR1 is SGDLS and CDR2 YYNGEE. V gave up 4 bases and J gave up 4 bases; unmatched junction bases: 7. The CDR3 is CASSTETGSYGYTF. For the CDR3, the DNA is TGTGCCAGCAGCACCGAGACAGGGTCCTATGGCTACACCTTC.

This chain joins TRBV7-8 and TRBJ2-7, with TRBD2 identical over 9 bases. Per the germline V gene, CDR1 is SGHVS and CDR2 is FQNEAQ. This CDR3 comprises 16 residues. J lost 0 bases, V lost 3 bases, and 6 bases had no gene match. The CDR3 reads CASSLGSGGYSYEQYF. The CDR3 DNA reads as TGTGCCAGCAGCTTGGGAAGCGGGGGGTACTCCTACGAGCAGTACTTC.

The chain carries TRBV27 and TRBJ2-1; 7 nucleotides align to TRBD1. V gave up 4 bases and J gave up 5 bases; unmatched junction bases: 17. Germline V lookup: CDR1 MNHEY, CDR2 SMNVEV (reference sequence). CDR3 length equals 18 residues. The CDR3 DNA reads TGTGCCAGCAGTTACAGAAGCGTACCCGGGACAGTAAACAATGAGCAGTTCTTC. Amino acid sequence: CASSYRSVPGTVNNEQFF.

For this clone: One end of the junction does not line up with germline, which may come from a read error. The rearrangement links TRBV7-9 to TRBJ2-5, with D perhaps TRBD2 (5 bases). Germline V lookup: CDR1 SEHNR, CDR2 FQNEAQ (reference sequence). This CDR3 is 17 amino acids long. CDR3 DNA sequence: TGTTCCAGCAGCCCCCCGATGGAACTAGTTTATCAAGAGACCCAGTACTTC. This sequence encodes CSSSPPMELVYQETQYF.

J is TRBJ2-1 and V is TRBV28; D perhaps matches TRBD1 (5 bases). The CDR3 has 16 residues. V was shortened by 2 bases and J by 12 bases, with 23 bases between the two germline ends. CDR1 and CDR2 from the germline V gene are MDHEN and SYDVKM. The CDR3 nucleotides are TGTGCCAGCAGTTTAGGACAACAGTACCTCTATGATGGGCAGTTCTTC. Protein sequence: CASSLGQQYLYDGQFF.

This chain uses TRBV9 with TRBJ2-5; the match to TRBD1 covers 8 bases. V lost 4 bases to trimming and J lost 3 bases; unmatched junction nucleotides: 8. Germline values: CDR1 SGDLS, CDR2 YYNGEE. CDR3 size: 15 residues. CDR3 amino acids: CASSPQGAGKETQYF. In DNA, the CDR3 is TGTGCCAGCAGCCCCCAGGGGGCGGGAAAAGAGACCCAGTACTTC. Filled out from reference TRBV9 and TRBJ2-5, the complete variable domain reads DSGVTQTPKHLITATGQRVTLRCSPRSGDLSVYWYQQSLDQGLQFLIQYYNGEERAKGNILERFSAQQFPDLHSELNLSSLELGDSALYFCASSPQGAGKETQYFGPGTRLLVL.

This clone was seen only once. V and J are TRBV5-1 and TRBJ1-6, with 8 bases identical to TRBD1. CDR1 SGHRS and CDR2 YFSETQ come from the germline V gene. This CDR3 has 17 amino acids. The J segment lost 6 bases and the V segment lost 2 bases, leaving 10 bases of the junction unmatched. Written as DNA, the CDR3 is TGCGCCAGCAGCTTAGGACAGGGTAGATTTAGTAATTCACCCCTCCACTTT. Translating it yields CASSLGQGRFSNSPLHF.

This chain links TRBV15 with TRBJ2-3; 8 positions agree with TRBD2. Looked up from germline, CDR1 is LNHNV and CDR2 is YYDKDF (reference sequence). J lost 4 bases, V lost 3 bases, and 9 bases had no gene match. The CDR3 spans 16 residues. CDR3 in amino acids: CATSSRGGRFSDTQYF. The CDR3 DNA sequence: TGTGCCACCAGCAGCCGGGGGGGCCGATTCTCAGATACGCAGTATTTT.

This chain connects TRBV7-9 to TRBJ1-2; D gene ambiguous. CDR1 is SEHNR and CDR2 is FQNEAQ in the germline V gene (reference sequence). The CDR3 length is 15 residues. Trimming pared 6 bases from V and 3 bases from J, leaving 17 bases between. In DNA form, the CDR3 reads TGTGCCAGCAGTGACCACAGTGGGCCTCACTATGGCTACACCTTC. Protein sequence: CASSDHSGPHYGYTF.

The rearrangement uses TRBV5-1 and TRBJ2-3, with a tentative D call TRBD2 (6 bases). Trimming cost V 4 bases and J 2 bases, with 14 bases left between them. This CDR3 comprises 15 residues. CDR1 and CDR2 (germline): SGHRS, YFSETQ. Here the CDR3 reads CASSVVAANTDTQYF. Written as DNA, the CDR3 is TGCGCCAGCAGCGTCGTAGCGGCAAACACAGATACGCAGTATTTT. The whole variable domain, filled in from reference TRBV5-1 and TRBJ2-3, reads KAGVTQTPRYLIKTRGQQVTLSCSPISGHRSVSWYQQTPGQGLQFLFEYFSETQRNKGNFPGRFSGRQFSNSRSEMNVSTLELGDSALYLCASSVVAANTDTQYFGPGTRLTVL.

The CDR3 DNA reads TGTGCCAGCAGCTTGGACAGGGGGCGCGAGGAAGCTTTCTTT. Amino acid sequence: CASSLDRGREEAFF. The chain carries TRBV11-2 and TRBJ1-1; 11 nucleotides match TRBD1. From germline, CDR1 is SGHAT and CDR2 FQNNGV. V lost 3 bases and J lost 8; bases outside the gene matches: 5. This CDR3 has 14 amino acids.